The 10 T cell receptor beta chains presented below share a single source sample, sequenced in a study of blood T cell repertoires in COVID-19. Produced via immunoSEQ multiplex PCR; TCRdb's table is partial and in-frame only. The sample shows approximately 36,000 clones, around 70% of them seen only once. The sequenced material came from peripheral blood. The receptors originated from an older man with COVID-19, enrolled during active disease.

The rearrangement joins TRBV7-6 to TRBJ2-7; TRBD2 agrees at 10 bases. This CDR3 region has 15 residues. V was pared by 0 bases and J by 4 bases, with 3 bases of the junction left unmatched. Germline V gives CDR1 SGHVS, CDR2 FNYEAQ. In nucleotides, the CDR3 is TGTGCCAGCAGCTTAGCAGCGGGAGGGAAATACGAGCAGTACTTC. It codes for CASSLAAGGKYEQYF.

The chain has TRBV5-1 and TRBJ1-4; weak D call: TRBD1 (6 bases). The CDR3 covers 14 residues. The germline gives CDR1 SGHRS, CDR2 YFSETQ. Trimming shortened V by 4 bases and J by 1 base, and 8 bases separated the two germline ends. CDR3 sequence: CASSPGETNEKLFF. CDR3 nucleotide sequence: TGCGCCAGCAGCCCAGGGGAAACTAATGAAAAACTGTTTTTT.

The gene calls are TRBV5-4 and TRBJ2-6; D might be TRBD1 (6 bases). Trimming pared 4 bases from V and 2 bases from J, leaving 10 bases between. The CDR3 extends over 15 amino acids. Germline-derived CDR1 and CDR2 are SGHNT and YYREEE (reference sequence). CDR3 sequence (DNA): TGTGCCAGCAGCCTACGGACAGCTGGGGCCAACGTCCTGACTTTC. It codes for CASSLRTAGANVLTF.

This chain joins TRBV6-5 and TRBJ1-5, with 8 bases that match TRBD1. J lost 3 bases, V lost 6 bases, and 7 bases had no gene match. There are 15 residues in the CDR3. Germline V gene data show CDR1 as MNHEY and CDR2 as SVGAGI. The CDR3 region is CASSPQTGDNQPQHF. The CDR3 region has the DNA TGTGCCAGCAGCCCCCAGACAGGGGACAATCAGCCCCAGCATTTT.

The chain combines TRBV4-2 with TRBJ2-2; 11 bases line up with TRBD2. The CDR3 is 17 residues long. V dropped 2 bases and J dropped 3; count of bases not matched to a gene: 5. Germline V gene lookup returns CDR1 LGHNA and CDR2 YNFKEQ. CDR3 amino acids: CASSQSLAGGYTGELFF. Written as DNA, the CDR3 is TGTGCCAGCAGCCAAAGTCTAGCGGGAGGATACACCGGGGAGCTGTTTTTT.

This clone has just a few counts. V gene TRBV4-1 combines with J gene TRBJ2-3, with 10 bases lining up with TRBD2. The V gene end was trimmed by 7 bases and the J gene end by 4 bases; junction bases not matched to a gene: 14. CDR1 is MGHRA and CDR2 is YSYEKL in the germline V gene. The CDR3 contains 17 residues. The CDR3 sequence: CASTRDHPSGGADTQYF. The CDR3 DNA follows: TGCGCCAGCACCCGAGACCACCCTAGCGGGGGAGCAGATACGCAGTATTTT.

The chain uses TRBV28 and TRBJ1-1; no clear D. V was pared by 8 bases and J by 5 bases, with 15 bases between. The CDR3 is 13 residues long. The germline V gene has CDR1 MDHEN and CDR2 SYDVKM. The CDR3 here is CASRVGGKTEAFF. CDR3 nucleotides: TGTGCCAGCCGAGTCGGAGGGAAGACTGAAGCTTTCTTT.

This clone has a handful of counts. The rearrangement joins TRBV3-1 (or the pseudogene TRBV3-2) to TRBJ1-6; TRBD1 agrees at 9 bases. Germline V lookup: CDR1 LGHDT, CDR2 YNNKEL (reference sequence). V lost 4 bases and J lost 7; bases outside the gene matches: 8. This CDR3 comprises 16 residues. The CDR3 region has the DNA TGTGCCAGCAGCCCCTCCCCGGGACAGGGAAATTCACCCCTCCACTTT. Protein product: CASSPSPGQGNSPLHF.

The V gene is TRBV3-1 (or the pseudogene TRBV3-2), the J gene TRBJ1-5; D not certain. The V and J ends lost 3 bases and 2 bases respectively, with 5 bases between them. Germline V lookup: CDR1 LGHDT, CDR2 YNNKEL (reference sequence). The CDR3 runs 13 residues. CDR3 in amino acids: CASSQGGNQPQHF. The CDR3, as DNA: TGTGCCAGCAGCCAGGGAGGCAATCAGCCCCAGCATTTT.

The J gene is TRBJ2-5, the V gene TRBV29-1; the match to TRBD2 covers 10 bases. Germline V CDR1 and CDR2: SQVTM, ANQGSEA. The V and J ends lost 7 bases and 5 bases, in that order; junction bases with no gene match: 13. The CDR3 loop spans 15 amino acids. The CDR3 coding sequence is TGCAGCGCACGACCTCTAGCGGGGGTTTGGGAGACCCAGTACTTC. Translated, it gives CSARPLAGVWETQYF.